This T cell receptor beta chain was documented in a study of cytomegalovirus exposure and HLA in healthy donors. CDR1 and CDR2 (germline): LNHDA, SQIVND (reference sequence). The CDR3 is 14 residues long. Trimming shortened V by 1 base and J by 7 bases, and 11 bases separated the two germline ends. A multiplex PCR was run with 60 Vbeta primers and 13 Jbeta primers. Here immunoSEQ multiplex PCR was the method, and the copy in TCRdb shows in-frame clones only, minus some. The repertoire consists of some 180,000 clones, with 65% to 85% occurring once and the leading ten covering more than 1.1%. This TCR came from a girl aged 10 to 17 in good health and CMV-seropositive. J is TRBJ1-5 and V is TRBV19, with no clear D. The material sequenced was PBMCs. The CDR3 reads CASSIGNRGQPQHF. CDR3 bases: TGTGCCAGTAGTATAGGGAACCGGGGACAGCCCCAGCATTTT.